What follows are 25 T cell receptor beta chains derived from one specimen sequenced in a study of human T cells and chemical hapten exposure. The time point denotes: pre-sensitization, week 0. The sample's treatment: therapeutic diphenylcyclopropenone sensitization with weekly scalp DPC. TCRdb re-analysed the RACE reads in MiXCR, keeping a single row per CDR3 protein. Among more than 300,000 distinct CDR3 sequences listed, around 5.5% were seen once. This specimen was whole blood, taken in connection with sensitization to the hapten diphenylcyclopropenone (DPC). Receptors originate from a woman aged 50 to 65 with alopecia areata. Some clones in this sample may be carry-over from other donors' samples.

The CDR3 DNA is TGTGCCATCAGTGACTTACCCGGGACAGGGACGAACACTGAAGCTTTCTTT. This encodes CAISDLPGTGTNTEAFF. The V and J genes are TRBV10-3 and TRBJ1-1, with 9 bases that match TRBD1. Germline assignment: CDR1 ENHRY and CDR2 SYGVKD. This CDR3 contains 17 residues. The V and J ends lost 3 bases and 1 base, in that order; junction bases with no gene match: 9.

Ten or more counts support this clonotype. This chain joins TRBV20-1 and TRBJ2-7; 7 bases align to TRBD2. Trimming at V came to 6 bases and at J to 3 bases, leaving 5 bases not matched to a gene. The germline V gene has CDR1 DFQATT and CDR2 SNEGSKA (reference sequence). The CDR3 extends over 12 amino acids. CDR3 in amino acids: CSAGDYDYEQYF. In DNA form, the CDR3 reads TGCAGTGCGGGGGACTACGACTACGAGCAGTACTTC.

This clonotype has just a few counts. This chain uses TRBV9 with TRBJ2-2; 11 nucleotides agree with TRBD1. Germline V lookup: CDR1 SGDLS, CDR2 YYNGEE. CDR3 size: 17 residues. Trimming at V came to 4 bases and at J to 3 bases, leaving 8 bases not matched to a gene. The CDR3: CASSPRTGGFDTGELFF. The CDR3 DNA sequence: TGTGCCAGCAGCCCCCGGACAGGGGGCTTCGACACCGGGGAGCTGTTTTTT.

This clonotype appeared many times. The chain joins TRBV25-1 to TRBJ1-6, with a possible D match to TRBD1 (5 bases). CDR3 length: 13 residues. Per the germline V gene, CDR1 is MGHDK and CDR2 is SYGVNS. V was cut by 8 bases and J by 4 bases, with 9 bases left in between. The CDR3 here is CASRDGYNSPLHF. Here the CDR3 DNA reads TGTGCCAGCCGGGACGGTTATAATTCACCCCTCCACTTT.

This clonotype was observed many times. The chain uses TRBV20-1 and TRBJ1-5, with 8 bases matching TRBD1. The germline V gene has CDR1 DFQATT and CDR2 SNEGSKA (reference sequence). V lost 6 bases to trimming and J lost 2 bases; unmatched junction nucleotides: 6. This CDR3 comprises 14 residues. As DNA, the CDR3 is TGCAGTGCCCTTGGACAGGGAGGCAATCAGCCCCAGCATTTT. Protein product: CSALGQGGNQPQHF.

This clonotype has ten or more counts. The rearrangement joins TRBV28 to TRBJ2-7, with 7 nucleotides matching TRBD2. V shed 6 bases, J shed 5 bases, and the junction held 13 bases outside the gene matches. There are 15 residues in the CDR3. The germline CDR1 and CDR2 sequences are MDHEN and SYDVKM. DNA of the CDR3: TGTGCCAGCAGCCCTGCGGGGTCTAGCGGTAACGAGCAGTACTTC. Amino acids: CASSPAGSSGNEQYF.

This clonotype was counted ten times or more. The chain links TRBV11-2 to TRBJ2-3; D unresolved. The germline V gene encodes CDR1 SGHAT and CDR2 FQNNGV. The V and J ends lost 0 bases and 3 bases respectively, with 7 bases between them. CDR3 length: 14 amino acids. CDR3 residues: CASSLDRITDTQYF. The CDR3, as DNA: TGTGCCAGCAGCTTAGATCGGATAACAGATACGCAGTATTTT.

This clonotype was found a few times. V is TRBV19 and J is TRBJ2-2, with 8 positions matching TRBD1. J was trimmed by 5 bases and V by 4 bases; bases with no gene match: 6. CDR1 and CDR2 from the germline V gene are LNHDA and SQIVND (reference sequence). CDR3 length: 15 amino acids. CDR3: CASSKDRGRTGELFF. CDR3 bases: TGTGCCAGTAGTAAAGACAGGGGTAGGACCGGGGAGCTGTTTTTT.

This clonotype was counted only a few times. The gene calls are TRBV5-1 and TRBJ1-4; D perhaps matches TRBD1 (5 bases). Germline V gene sequence: CDR1 SGHRS, CDR2 YFSETQ. CDR3 size: 14 residues. The ends were cut back, 1 base at V and 6 bases at J, with 10 bases in the middle. The DNA for the CDR3 is TGCGCCAGCAGCTTGTCCCCGGGGGATGAAAAACTGTTTTTT. It is translated as CASSLSPGDEKLFF.

V is TRBV13 and J is TRBJ2-5; a weak D match, TRBD1 (6 bases). This CDR3 has 14 amino acids. Trimming cost V 4 bases and J 2 bases, with 11 bases left between them. Germline V lookup: CDR1 PRHDT, CDR2 FYEKMQ (reference sequence). CDR3 residues: CASSSGQLQETQYF. CDR3 bases: TGTGCCAGCAGCTCCGGACAGTTACAAGAGACCCAGTACTTC.

In this sample, this clonotype turned up many times. This chain uses TRBV27 with TRBJ2-6; no clear D. Germline values: CDR1 MNHEY, CDR2 SMNVEV (reference sequence). Deletions cut 2 bases from V and 2 bases from J, with 10 bases between. The CDR3 has 16 residues. Written as DNA, the CDR3 is TGTGCCAGCAGTTTAACTCCTAACCCTGGGGCCAACGTCCTGACTTTC. It translates to CASSLTPNPGANVLTF.

This clonotype was seen only a few times. The rearrangement links TRBV6-6 to TRBJ1-1; TRBD1 might be the D (5 bases). Between the trimmed V and J ends, which lost 10 bases and 5 bases, there was a span of 11 bases. CDR3 size: 11 residues. In germline, CDR1 is MNHNY, CDR2 SVGAGI (reference sequence). CDR3 nucleotide sequence: TGTGCCACTTCGGGGGGGACTGAAGCTTTCTTT. Translating it yields CATSGGTEAFF.

This clonotype was detected ten times or more. The V gene is TRBV28, the J gene TRBJ1-5, with D perhaps matching TRBD1 (6 bases). Between the trimmed V and J ends, which lost 5 bases and 2 bases, there was a span of 7 bases. CDR1 and CDR2 from the germline V gene are MDHEN and SYDVKM. The CDR3 loop spans 13 amino acids. The CDR3 DNA sequence: TGTGCCAGCAGTACAGGGCGCAATCAGCCCCAGCATTTT. Translating it yields CASSTGRNQPQHF. Full variable domain (outside the CDR3, taken from reference TRBV28 and TRBJ1-5): DVKVTQSSRYLVKRTGEKVFLECVQDMDHENMFWYRQDPGLGLRLIYFSYDVKMKEKGDIPEGYSVSREKKERFSLILESASTNQTSMYLCASSTGRNQPQHFGDGTRLSIL.

The chain carries TRBV5-1 and TRBJ2-2; D uncertain. Looked up from germline, CDR1 is SGHRS and CDR2 is YFSETQ. V dropped 7 bases and J dropped 4 bases, with 14 bases sitting between them. The CDR3 covers 14 residues. CDR3 bases: TGCGCCAGCGGAGAGGCTAGAGGCACCGGGGAGCTGTTTTTT. Amino acids: CASGEARGTGELFF.

This clonotype was recorded many times. The chain combines TRBV6-1 with TRBJ1-3; D gene uncertain. This CDR3 is 13 amino acids long. V gave up 6 bases and J gave up 0 bases, with 6 bases separating them. CDR1 and CDR2 from the germline V gene are MNHNS and SASEGT. The CDR3: CASRGFSGNTIYF. In DNA, the CDR3 is TGTGCCAGCAGGGGTTTCTCTGGAAACACCATATATTTT.

This clonotype was recorded at least ten times. V usage is TRBV9 and J usage is TRBJ2-7; D ambiguous. V lost 0 bases to trimming and J lost 2 bases, with 9 bases between them. Germline CDR1 is SGDLS and CDR2 is YYNGEE. There are 14 residues in the CDR3. The CDR3 DNA follows: TGTGCCAGCAGCGTAGGAGCAGGTACCTACGAGCAGTACTTC. The encoded protein is CASSVGAGTYEQYF.

The rearrangement uses TRBV15 and TRBJ1-5, with D tentatively TRBD1 (6 bases). CDR1 is LNHNV, CDR2 YYDKDF, per germline (reference sequence). The CDR3 spans 13 residues. Trimming took off 5 bases at V and 6 bases at J, with 11 bases between the two ends. CDR3: CATSPDRFQPQHF. The CDR3 DNA sequence: TGTGCCACCAGCCCAGACAGGTTTCAGCCCCAGCATTTT.

This clonotype was found a few times. The CDR3: CATSRKSGRGGDTQYF. CDR3 bases: TGTGCCACCAGCAGGAAATCCGGAAGGGGTGGAGATACGCAGTATTTT. The chain has TRBV15 and TRBJ2-3; TRBD1 might be the D (5 bases). Germline V lookup: CDR1 LNHNV, CDR2 YYDKDF (reference sequence). V shed 3 bases and J shed 5 bases, with 18 bases lying between them. The CDR3 loop spans 16 amino acids.

This clonotype was recorded many times. The chain combines TRBV9 with TRBJ2-2; D ambiguous. Germline values: CDR1 SGDLS, CDR2 YYNGEE. The germline V and J ends were trimmed by 0 bases and 6 bases, with 9 bases remaining between them. This CDR3 spans 14 amino acids. As DNA, the CDR3 is TGTGCCAGCAGCGTAGCTTCCGGCGCCGGGGAGCTGTTTTTT. It codes for CASSVASGAGELFF.

The chain combines TRBV5-1 with TRBJ2-6; D ambiguous. This CDR3 spans 16 amino acids. V was cut by 0 bases and J by 0 bases, with 7 bases left in between. In germline, CDR1 is SGHRS, CDR2 YFSETQ. CDR3 loop: CASSLELGSGANVLTF. The CDR3 bases are TGCGCCAGCAGCTTGGAACTGGGCTCTGGGGCCAACGTCCTGACTTTC. Filled out from reference TRBV5-1 and TRBJ2-6, the complete variable domain reads KAGVTQTPRYLIKTRGQQVTLSCSPISGHRSVSWYQQTPGQGLQFLFEYFSETQRNKGNFPGRFSGRQFSNSRSEMNVSTLELGDSALYLCASSLELGSGANVLTFGAGSRLTVL.

This clonotype was observed a handful of times. The rearrangement uses TRBV20-1 and TRBJ2-1, with D hard to call. CDR3 length equals 16 residues. The germline gives CDR1 DFQATT, CDR2 SNEGSKA (reference sequence). V was cut by 0 bases and J by 9 bases, with 21 bases left in between. The CDR3 nucleotides read TGCAGTGCTAGAGACCCCCCAGAGTCGGGTAATGGTGAGCAGTTCTTC. This encodes CSARDPPESGNGEQFF.

The table lists this clonotype with a few counts. The CDR3 nucleotides are TGTGCCAGCAGTCCAAGGACAGGGCGAAGCACTGAAGCTTTCTTT. It encodes CASSPRTGRSTEAFF. This chain connects TRBV6-1 to TRBJ1-1; the match to TRBD1 covers 8 bases. From germline, CDR1 is MNHNS and CDR2 SASEGT. The CDR3 is 15 amino acids. The V gene end was trimmed by 5 bases and the J gene end by 4 bases; junction bases not matched to a gene: 9.

The chain links TRBV20-1 to TRBJ1-2; 9 bases agree with TRBD1. Trimming took 6 bases from V and 4 from J; bases not matched to a gene: 12. Germline loops: CDR1 DFQATT, CDR2 SNEGSKA (reference sequence). CDR3 length: 15 amino acids. In DNA, the CDR3 is TGCAGTGCCCCGGGACAGGGCAGGGGAAGCTATGGCTACACCTTC. It translates to CSAPGQGRGSYGYTF.

This clonotype was seen at least ten times. The chain combines TRBV19 with TRBJ2-5, with a weak D call TRBD2 (5 bases). Trimming shortened V by 7 bases and J by 5 bases, and 20 bases separated the two germline ends. The CDR3 consists of 15 residues. Germline CDR1 and CDR2: LNHDA and SQIVND (reference sequence). DNA for the CDR3: TGTGCCAGTAAAACCCCGCAAGCGAGGAGGGAGACCCAGTACTTC. It translates to CASKTPQARRETQYF.

This clonotype occurred a few times. This chain uses TRBV9 with TRBJ1-3, with TRBD1 as a possible D gene (6 bases). V was pared by 4 bases and J by 0 bases, with 14 bases between. CDR1 SGDLS and CDR2 YYNGEE come from the germline V gene. This CDR3 contains 16 residues. The CDR3 DNA is TGTGCCAGCAGCACCCCAGGGGATCTCTCTGGAAACACCATATATTTT. Amino acids: CASSTPGDLSGNTIYF.